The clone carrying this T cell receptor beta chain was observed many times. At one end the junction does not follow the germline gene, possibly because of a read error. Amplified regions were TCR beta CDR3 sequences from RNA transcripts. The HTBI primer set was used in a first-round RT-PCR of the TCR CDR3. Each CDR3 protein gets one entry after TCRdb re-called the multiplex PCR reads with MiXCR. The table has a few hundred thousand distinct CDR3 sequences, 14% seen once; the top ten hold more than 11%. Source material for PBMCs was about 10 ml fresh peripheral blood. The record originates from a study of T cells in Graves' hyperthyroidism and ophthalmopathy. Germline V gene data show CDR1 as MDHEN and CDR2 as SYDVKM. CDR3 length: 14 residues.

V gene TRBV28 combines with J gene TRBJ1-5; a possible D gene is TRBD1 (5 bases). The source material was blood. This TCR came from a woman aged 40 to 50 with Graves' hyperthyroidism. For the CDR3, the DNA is TGTGCCAGTAGTTCAGGGTCTGGCAATCAGCCCCAGCATTTT. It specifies CASSSGSGNQPQHF.